A single sample gave rise to the 9 T cell receptor beta chains below, sequenced in a study of T cell clones after liver transplantation. TCRdb's table, derived via immunoSEQ multiplex PCR, lists solely in-frame clones and lacks some. This sample has over 70,000 clones, with approximately 80% found just once. Sequences were derived from CD4+ T cells from blood, sampled 12 months after liver transplant. These TCRs come from a human patient who received a liver transplant. Certain T cells may be donor cells from the graft.

The V call is TRBV19, the J call TRBJ1-1; D remains unclear. This CDR3 spans 14 amino acids. Trimming shortened V by 6 bases and J by 11 bases, and 22 bases separated the two germline ends. Germline values: CDR1 LNHDA, CDR2 SQIVND (reference sequence). The CDR3 reads CASSRRRDDRRAFF. The CDR3 DNA reads as TGTGCCAGTAGCCGCAGGCGCGACGATAGACGGGCTTTCTTT.

V usage is TRBV4-1 and J usage is TRBJ2-3; D may be TRBD2 (5 bases). V gave up 2 bases and J gave up 2 bases, with 11 bases separating them. Germline CDR1 reads MGHRA; CDR2 reads YSYEKL. The CDR3 has 15 amino acids. CDR3 loop: CASSQFLGITDTQYF. The CDR3 DNA follows: TGCGCCAGCAGCCAATTCCTCGGGATCACAGATACGCAGTATTTT.

V is TRBV21-1 and J is TRBJ2-3; the table assigns TRBD2, which was not confirmed against the DNA. TRBV21-1 is noted as a pseudogene. The CDR3 loop spans 18 amino acids. This chain's CDR3 is CASSKEDPPRRSTDTQYF. In DNA, the CDR3 is TGTGCCAGCAGCAAAGAAGACCCACCCCGGAGAAGCACAGATACGCAGTATTTT.

This clone was counted once. V usage is TRBV6-5 and J usage is TRBJ2-3; D is unresolved. The CDR3 contains 14 residues. Per germline, CDR1 MNHEY and CDR2 SVGAGI. Trimming stripped 4 bases from V and 4 bases from J, with 12 bases between. The CDR3 sequence: CASSSPGSPDTQYF. The CDR3 DNA is TGTGCCAGCAGTTCTCCAGGCTCGCCAGATACGCAGTATTTT.

This clone rates as medium-sized. V usage is TRBV6-6 and J usage is TRBJ1-2; TRBD1 matches 10 bases. The CDR3 has 16 residues. The V and J ends lost 2 bases and 8 bases, in that order; junction bases with no gene match: 11. CDR1 is MNHNY, CDR2 SVGAGI, per germline (reference sequence). In DNA, the CDR3 is TGTGCCAGCAGTTACCCTTCTCGGGACAGGGGTAGAGGCTACACCTTC. This translates into CASSYPSRDRGRGYTF.

The CDR3 here is CASSFLTGTVETQYF. CDR3 DNA sequence: TGCGCCAGCAGCTTCCTTACGGGGACGGTTGAGACCCAGTACTTC. The chain has TRBV5-1 and TRBJ2-5; tentatively, D is TRBD1 or TRBD2 (5 bases each). V shed 2 bases and J shed 5 bases, with 16 bases lying between them. CDR1 is SGHRS and CDR2 is YFSETQ in the germline V gene. The CDR3 spans 15 residues.

The rearrangement uses TRBV28 and TRBJ2-7; D might be TRBD1 (6 bases). The V end was cut by 7 bases, the J end by 2 bases, with 12 bases between. The CDR3 is made up of 13 amino acids. Germline CDR1 MDHEN, CDR2 SYDVKM. The CDR3 loop reads CASKQGPAYEQYF. The CDR3, as DNA: TGTGCCAGCAAACAGGGCCCGGCCTACGAGCAGTACTTC.

This clone was picked up many times. The rearrangement links TRBV4-1 to TRBJ1-2; D is unclear. The CDR3 runs to 14 residues. CDR1 and CDR2 from the germline V gene are MGHRA and YSYEKL. Trimming left V 0 bases short and J 2 bases short, with 7 bases between. The CDR3, as DNA: TGCGCCAGCAGCCAAGATGCCCAGAACTATGGCTACACCTTC. Amino acid sequence: CASSQDAQNYGYTF.

The V gene is TRBV6-5, the J gene TRBJ1-5; perhaps TRBD1 as D (6 bases). Trimming left V 7 bases short and J 5 bases short, with 12 bases between. Germline CDR1 MNHEY, CDR2 SVGAGI. The CDR3 contains 13 residues. The CDR3 DNA sequence: TGTGCCAGCAAGAGACAGGTTGATCAGCCCCAGCATTTT. It encodes CASKRQVDQPQHF.